A selection of T cell receptor beta chains follows, all from one sample in a study of neurological immune-mediated disorders. Each CDR3 protein is one row after TCRdb ran MiXCR on the 5' RACE reads. The sample consists of approximately 30,000 distinct CDR3 sequences, roughly 15% of them appearing once. Material for sequencing was PBMCs. The receptors here all came from a man aged 65 to 85 in good health. Both conserved end residues are part of each CDR3. A D gene is named only where the DNA matches it firmly. The listing skips clone size in some rows; elsewhere it reads once, few, many or a size class.

d_gene: TRBD1; v_gene: TRBV2; j_gene: TRBJ1-2; abundance: many; CDR3nt: TGTGCCAGCAGTGGGACAGGGAACTATGGCTACACCTTC; CDR3aa: CASSGTGNYGYTF
d_gene: .; v_gene: TRBV7-2; j_gene: TRBJ2-7; abundance: many; CDR3nt: TGTGCCAGCAGCCCCTACAGGGCCATTGGCGAGCAGTACTTC; CDR3aa: CASSPYRAIGEQYF
d_gene: .; v_gene: TRBV5-1; j_gene: TRBJ2-7; abundance: many; CDR3nt: TGCGCCAGCAGCTTGGAGAGGACGGAACTCTCCTACGAGCAGTACTTC; CDR3aa: CASSLERTELSYEQYF
d_gene: TRBD2; v_gene: TRBV14; j_gene: TRBJ2-3; abundance: many; CDR3nt: TGTGCCGGACCGGTGGGGGGGGTTCCCACAGATACGCAGTATTTT; CDR3aa: CAGPVGGVPTDTQYF
d_gene: .; v_gene: TRBV25-1; j_gene: TRBJ1-4; abundance: many; CDR3nt: TGTGCCAGCATCGGACCAGAAAATGAAAAACTGTTTTTT; CDR3aa: CASIGPENEKLFF
d_gene: TRBD2; v_gene: TRBV4-2; j_gene: TRBJ2-3; abundance: many; CDR3nt: TGTGCCAGCAGCCCCATTGGGGCTAGCGGGGGGGCTACAGATACGCAGTATTTT; CDR3aa: CASSPIGASGGATDTQYF
d_gene: .; v_gene: TRBV2; j_gene: TRBJ2-7; abundance: .; CDR3nt: TGTGCCAGAAGTTTTAGGGGCTCCTATGAGCAGTACTTC; CDR3aa: CARSFRGSYEQYF
d_gene: .; v_gene: TRBV3-1; j_gene: TRBJ1-1; abundance: .; CDR3nt: TGTGTCAGCATCCAGGGACCCACGGTTTGGACTTTCTTT; CDR3aa: CVSIQGPTVWTFF
d_gene: .; v_gene: TRBV18; j_gene: TRBJ1-1; abundance: many; CDR3nt: TGTGCCAGCTCACCCTCGGGCACTGAAGCTTTCTTT; CDR3aa: CASSPSGTEAFF
d_gene: TRBD2; v_gene: TRBV7-2; j_gene: TRBJ2-3; abundance: many; CDR3nt: TGTGCCAGCAGCCTGACTAGCGGGGAAGCAGATACGCAGTATTTT; CDR3aa: CASSLTSGEADTQYF
d_gene: .; v_gene: TRBV4-3; j_gene: TRBJ1-2; abundance: many; CDR3nt: TGCGCCAGCAGCCAACAGAGGGGCTATGGCTACACCTTC; CDR3aa: CASSQQRGYGYTF
d_gene: .; v_gene: TRBV7-3; j_gene: TRBJ2-1; abundance: .; CDR3nt: TGTGCCAGCAGCTCCGGACAGAGCTCCTACAATGAGCAGTTCTTC; CDR3aa: CASSSGQSSYNEQFF
d_gene: .; v_gene: TRBV28; j_gene: TRBJ2-3; abundance: many; CDR3nt: TGTGCCAGCAGTTTGGTGGTGCGTGTTCGGGACGGCGCTCCAGATACGCAGTATTTT; CDR3aa: CASSLVVRVRDGAPDTQYF
d_gene: .; v_gene: TRBV5-1; j_gene: TRBJ2-7; abundance: many; CDR3nt: TGCGCCAGCAGCTTGGGTGGGGAAGGTATTGTCTACGAGCAGTACTTC; CDR3aa: CASSLGGEGIVYEQYF
d_gene: .; v_gene: TRBV9; j_gene: TRBJ2-1; abundance: .; CDR3nt: TGTGCCAGCAGGAGGGACCCCGTGTTGAATGAGCAGTTCTTC; CDR3aa: CASRRDPVLNEQFF
d_gene: .; v_gene: TRBV12-3/TRBV12-4; j_gene: TRBJ1-1; abundance: many; CDR3nt: TGTGCCAGCAGTTTAAGACAGTTGAACACTGAAGCTTTCTTT; CDR3aa: CASSLRQLNTEAFF
d_gene: .; v_gene: TRBV10-3; j_gene: TRBJ2-3; abundance: .; CDR3nt: TGTGCCTCCTCGGACAGCACAGATACGCAGTATTTT; CDR3aa: CASSDSTDTQYF
d_gene: TRBD1; v_gene: TRBV6-5; j_gene: TRBJ2-5; abundance: many; CDR3nt: TGTGCCAGCAGTCCCCGGGACAGGGGGCGCGGAGGTCAAGAGACCCAGTACTTC; CDR3aa: CASSPRDRGRGGQETQYF
d_gene: TRBD2; v_gene: TRBV7-2; j_gene: TRBJ2-3; abundance: many; CDR3nt: TGTGCCAGCAGCCGGACTAGCGGGAGTGATACGCAGTATTTT; CDR3aa: CASSRTSGSDTQYF
d_gene: .; v_gene: TRBV11-3; j_gene: TRBJ1-6; abundance: .; CDR3nt: TGTGCCAGCAGCTGGGGGGTTCAAAGGGGTTCACCCCTCCACTTT; CDR3aa: CASSWGVQRGSPLHF
d_gene: .; v_gene: TRBV5-1; j_gene: TRBJ1-1; abundance: many; CDR3nt: TGCGCCAGCAGCTTGGCCAGCAGGTCTAAAGCTTTCTTT; CDR3aa: CASSLASRSKAFF
d_gene: .; v_gene: TRBV7-9; j_gene: TRBJ2-7; abundance: many; CDR3nt: TGTGCCAGCAGCTCGAGGGGCCCCTACGAGCAGTACTTC; CDR3aa: CASSSRGPYEQYF
d_gene: .; v_gene: TRBV7-2; j_gene: TRBJ1-5; abundance: many; CDR3nt: TGTGCCAGCAGCCTCTGGGTGCGGGGAGATCAGCCCCAGCATTTT; CDR3aa: CASSLWVRGDQPQHF
d_gene: TRBD1; v_gene: TRBV29-1; j_gene: TRBJ1-2; abundance: many; CDR3nt: TGCAGCGCCGGCTGGGACAGGAGACCCGCTAACTATGGCTACACCTTC; CDR3aa: CSAGWDRRPANYGYTF
d_gene: .; v_gene: TRBV12-3/TRBV12-4; j_gene: TRBJ2-1; abundance: .; CDR3nt: TGTGCCAGCAGTGCCGGGACAATCGGCAATGAGCAGTTCTTC; CDR3aa: CASSAGTIGNEQFF
d_gene: .; v_gene: TRBV20-1; j_gene: TRBJ2-2; abundance: many; CDR3nt: TGCAGTGCTCTCGACACCGTAAGCCCCGGGGAGCTGTTTTTT; CDR3aa: CSALDTVSPGELFF
d_gene: .; v_gene: TRBV12-3/TRBV12-4; j_gene: TRBJ2-2; abundance: many; CDR3nt: TGTGCCAGCAGGTCGCTTCGTGGGGAGAACACCGGGGAGCTGTTTTTT; CDR3aa: CASRSLRGENTGELFF
d_gene: .; v_gene: TRBV6-6; j_gene: TRBJ2-5; abundance: many; CDR3nt: TGTGCCAGCAGTTACTCGTCGGGCCCGGGGACCCAGTACTTC; CDR3aa: CASSYSSGPGTQYF
d_gene: .; v_gene: TRBV20-1; j_gene: TRBJ1-1; abundance: many; CDR3nt: TGCAGTGCTAGACAGAACACTGAAGCTTTCTTT; CDR3aa: CSARQNTEAFF
d_gene: .; v_gene: TRBV6-5; j_gene: TRBJ2-3; abundance: many; CDR3nt: TGTGCCAGCAGTTTAATCCCGGGGGACACAGATACGCAGTATTTT; CDR3aa: CASSLIPGDTDTQYF
d_gene: .; v_gene: TRBV5-1; j_gene: TRBJ2-2; abundance: once; CDR3nt: TGCGCCAACAGCCCATCCAGGGTGTACACCGGGGAGCTGTTTTTT; CDR3aa: CANSPSRVYTGELFF
d_gene: .; v_gene: TRBV24-1; j_gene: TRBJ1-2; abundance: many; CDR3nt: TGTGCCACCAGTGATTCCGCCGGGACCTATGGCTACACCTTC; CDR3aa: CATSDSAGTYGYTF
d_gene: .; v_gene: TRBV9; j_gene: TRBJ1-5; abundance: .; CDR3nt: TGTGCCAGCAGCGCCGATAGCAATCAGCCCCAGCATTTT; CDR3aa: CASSADSNQPQHF
d_gene: TRBD1; v_gene: TRBV20-1; j_gene: TRBJ2-3; abundance: many; CDR3nt: TGCAGTGCAGAGACAGGGGGCACAGATACGCAGTATTTT; CDR3aa: CSAETGGTDTQYF
d_gene: .; v_gene: TRBV7-6; j_gene: TRBJ2-3; abundance: many; CDR3nt: TGTGCCAGCAGCTTTTGGGTGTGCATATATTTTAACACAGATACGCAGTATTTT; CDR3aa: CASSFWVCIYFNTDTQYF